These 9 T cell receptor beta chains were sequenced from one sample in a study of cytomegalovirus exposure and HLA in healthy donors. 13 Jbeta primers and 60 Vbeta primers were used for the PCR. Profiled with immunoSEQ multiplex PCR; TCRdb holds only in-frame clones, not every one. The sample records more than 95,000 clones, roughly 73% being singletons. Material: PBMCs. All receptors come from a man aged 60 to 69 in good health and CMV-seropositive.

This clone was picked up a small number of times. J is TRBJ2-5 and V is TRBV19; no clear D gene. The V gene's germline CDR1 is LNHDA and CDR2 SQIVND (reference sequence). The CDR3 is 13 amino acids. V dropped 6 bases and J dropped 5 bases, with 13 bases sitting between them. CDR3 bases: TGTGCCAGTAGCTCTTCGACCGGGGAGACCCAGTACTTC. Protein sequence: CASSSSTGETQYF.

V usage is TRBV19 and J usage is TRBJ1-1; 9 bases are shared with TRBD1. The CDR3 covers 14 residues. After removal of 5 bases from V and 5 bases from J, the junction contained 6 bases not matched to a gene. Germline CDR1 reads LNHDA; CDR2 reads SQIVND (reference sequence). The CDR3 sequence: CASSPGTGWTEAFF. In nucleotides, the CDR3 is TGTGCCAGTAGTCCCGGGACAGGGTGGACTGAAGCTTTCTTT.

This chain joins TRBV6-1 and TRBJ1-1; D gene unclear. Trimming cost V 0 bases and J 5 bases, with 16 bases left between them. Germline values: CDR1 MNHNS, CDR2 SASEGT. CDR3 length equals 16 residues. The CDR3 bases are TGTGCCAGCAGTGAAGCGCGGTTAGGAAGAGGGACTGAAGCTTTCTTT. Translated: CASSEARLGRGTEAFF.

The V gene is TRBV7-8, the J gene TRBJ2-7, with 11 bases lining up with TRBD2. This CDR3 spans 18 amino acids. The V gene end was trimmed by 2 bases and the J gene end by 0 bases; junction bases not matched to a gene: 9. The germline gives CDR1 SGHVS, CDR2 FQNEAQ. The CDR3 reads CASSLRSSGGPNSYEQYF. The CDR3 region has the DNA TGTGCCAGCAGCTTAAGGTCTAGCGGGGGGCCCAACTCCTACGAGCAGTACTTC.

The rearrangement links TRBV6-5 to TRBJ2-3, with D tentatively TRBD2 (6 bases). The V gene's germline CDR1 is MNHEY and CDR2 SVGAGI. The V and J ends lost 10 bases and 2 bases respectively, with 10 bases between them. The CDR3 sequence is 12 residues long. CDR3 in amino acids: CATTGDTDTQYF. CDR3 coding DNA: TGTGCCACCACGGGGGACACAGATACGCAGTATTTT.

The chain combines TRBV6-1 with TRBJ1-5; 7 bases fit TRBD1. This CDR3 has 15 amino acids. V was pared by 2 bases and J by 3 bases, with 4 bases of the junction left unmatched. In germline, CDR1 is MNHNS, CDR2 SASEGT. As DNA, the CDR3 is TGTGCCAGCAGTGAACTGGGACAGCCCAATCAGCCCCAGCATTTT. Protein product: CASSELGQPNQPQHF.

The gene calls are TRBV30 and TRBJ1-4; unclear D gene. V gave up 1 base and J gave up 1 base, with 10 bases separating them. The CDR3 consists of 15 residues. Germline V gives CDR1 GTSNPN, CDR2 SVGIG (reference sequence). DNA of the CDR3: TGTGCCTGGAGTGGATCGGACTTAACTAATGAAAAACTGTTTTTT. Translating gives CAWSGSDLTNEKLFF.

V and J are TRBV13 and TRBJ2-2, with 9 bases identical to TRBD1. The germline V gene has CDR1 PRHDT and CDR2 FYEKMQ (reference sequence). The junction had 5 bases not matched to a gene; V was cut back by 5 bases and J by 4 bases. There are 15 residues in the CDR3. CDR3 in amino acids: CASSLRQGGTGELFF. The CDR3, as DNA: TGTGCCAGCAGCCTAAGACAGGGGGGCACCGGGGAGCTGTTTTTT. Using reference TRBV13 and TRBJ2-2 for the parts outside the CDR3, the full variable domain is AAGVIQSPRHLIKEKRETATLKCYPIPRHDTVYWYQQGPGQDPQFLISFYEKMQSDKGSIPDRFSAQQFSDYHSELNMSSLELGDSALYFCASSLRQGGTGELFFGEGSRLTVL.

CDR3 region: CASSERWGLDSPLHF. The CDR3 DNA sequence: TGTGCCAGCAGTGAACGTTGGGGGCTTGATTCACCCCTCCACTTT. The chain is built from TRBV6-1 and TRBJ1-6, with D possibly TRBD1 on 6 matching bases. With 2 bases removed from V and 8 bases from J, the gap between germline ends came to 13 bases. This CDR3 region has 15 residues. Germline CDR1 MNHNS, CDR2 SASEGT.